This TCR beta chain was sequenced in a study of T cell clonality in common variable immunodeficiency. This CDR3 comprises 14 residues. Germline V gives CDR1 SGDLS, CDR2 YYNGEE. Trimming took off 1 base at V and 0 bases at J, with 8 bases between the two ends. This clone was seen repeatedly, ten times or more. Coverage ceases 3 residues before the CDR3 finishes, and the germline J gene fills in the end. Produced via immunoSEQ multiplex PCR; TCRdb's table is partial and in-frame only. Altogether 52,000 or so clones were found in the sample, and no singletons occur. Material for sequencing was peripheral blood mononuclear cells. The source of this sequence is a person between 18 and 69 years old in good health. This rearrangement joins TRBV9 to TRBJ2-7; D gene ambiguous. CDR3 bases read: TGTGCCAGCAGCGTATTGGGCACCTCCTACGAG. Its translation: CASSVLGTSYE. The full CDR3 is CASSVLGTSYEQYF.